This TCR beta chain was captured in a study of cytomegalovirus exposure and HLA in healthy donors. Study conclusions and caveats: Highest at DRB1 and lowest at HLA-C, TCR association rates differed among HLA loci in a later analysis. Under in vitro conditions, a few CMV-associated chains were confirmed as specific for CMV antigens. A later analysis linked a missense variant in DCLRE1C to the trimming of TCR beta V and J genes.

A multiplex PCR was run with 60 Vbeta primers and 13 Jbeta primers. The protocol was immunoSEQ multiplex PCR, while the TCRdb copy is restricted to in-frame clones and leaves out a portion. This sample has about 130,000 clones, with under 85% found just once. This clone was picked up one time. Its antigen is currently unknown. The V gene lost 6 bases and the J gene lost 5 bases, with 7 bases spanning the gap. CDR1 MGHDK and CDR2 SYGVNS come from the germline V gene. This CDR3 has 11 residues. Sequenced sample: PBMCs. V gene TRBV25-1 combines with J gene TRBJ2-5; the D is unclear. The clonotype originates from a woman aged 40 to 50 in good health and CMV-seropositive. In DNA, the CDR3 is TGTGCCAGCAGCTTCGGTGAGACCCAGTACTTC. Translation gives CASSFGETQYF.